These T cell receptor beta chains were read from a single sample in a study of blood T cell repertoires in COVID-19. Clones were sequenced by immunoSEQ multiplex PCR, and TCRdb holds only the in-frame ones, with some missing. This sample has over 250,000 clones, with more than 85% found just once. The sequenced sample consisted of peripheral blood. These receptors were obtained from a person aged 18-30 years with COVID-19, enrolled during active disease. Each CDR3 is given without its conserved first and last residue. Each record gives: V gene, clone size, J gene, CDR3 protein. Rows may omit the clone size; those that give it use once, few, many or a size class.

TRBV11-2	-	TRBJ1-4	ASGLNEKLF
TRBV5-4	-	TRBJ2-2	ASSLGLAGFTGELF
TRBV14	-	TRBJ2-5	ASSQDQGVETQY
TRBV2	-	TRBJ1-2	ASSDGGGYT
TRBV4-1	-	TRBJ1-1	ASSPRGNTEAF
TRBV5-6	-	TRBJ1-2	ASSPGTGTAFYGYT
TRBV6-5	-	TRBJ1-1	ASSYAGNTEAF
TRBV20-1	once	TRBJ1-1	SPGGYTEAF
TRBV19	once	TRBJ1-5	ASHFSGGNSNQPQH
TRBV4-2	-	TRBJ1-1	ASSPPGQNTEAF
TRBV6-2/TRBV6-3	-	TRBJ2-7	ASSTPVSVPSYEQY
TRBV5-4	-	TRBJ2-1	ASSVGLAGPNEQF
TRBV28	-	TRBJ2-7	ASSSGQESYEQY
TRBV6-5	-	TRBJ2-7	ASRKTGVYEQY
TRBV19	-	TRBJ2-7	ASSPTGGGSQY
TRBV15	-	TRBJ2-7	ATSLREGKIYEQY
TRBV3-1/TRBV3-2	-	TRBJ2-7	ASSQEGQNYEQY
TRBV30	-	TRBJ1-2	AWSWQSGYT
TRBV5-5	-	TRBJ2-3	ASSRGGSTDTQY
TRBV19	-	TRBJ2-2	ASSIPGRNTGELF
TRBV27	-	TRBJ2-5	ASSSLAGVEETQY
TRBV7-3	-	TRBJ2-2	ASRSTGANTGELF
TRBV13	-	TRBJ2-1	ASSLGLERVYNEQF
TRBV5-6	once	TRBJ2-1	ASSLVTGDSYNEQF
TRBV11-3	-	TRBJ2-7	ASSLPPDRVSEQY
TRBV6-2/TRBV6-3	-	TRBJ2-2	ASSGIHTGDLF
TRBV30	once	TRBJ2-5	ASRLAGGATQY
TRBV11-2	-	TRBJ1-2	ASSLGRGDYGYT
TRBV6-5	-	TRBJ2-7	ASRQGKGIEQY
TRBV29-1	-	TRBJ2-3	SVARGSEADTQY
TRBV7-9	-	TRBJ2-2	ASSLGLTGNTGELF
TRBV5-1	-	TRBJ2-1	ASSTGQGVSNEQF
TRBV11-2	once	TRBJ2-7	ASSFGGSYEQY
TRBV2	-	TRBJ1-2	ASSEGTGPDYGYT
TRBV6-5	-	TRBJ1-1	ASSFDRASNTEAF
TRBV7-4	-	TRBJ2-7	ASSPGGGKSLYEQY
TRBV7-7	once	TRBJ2-7	ASSLRQSSYEQY
TRBV28	once	TRBJ2-3	ASSLPVPSTDTQY
TRBV10-3	-	TRBJ2-7	AISESSLEQY
TRBV9	-	TRBJ1-2	ASSDRAQYGGYT
TRBV27	-	TRBJ1-6	ASTARASSYNSPLH
TRBV7-2	-	TRBJ2-1	ASSLRRLAGVYNEQF
TRBV20-1	once	TRBJ1-2	SASTAGGAYGYT
TRBV12-3/TRBV12-4	-	TRBJ2-5	ASRFPGETQY
TRBV7-9	-	TRBJ1-2	ASSSLGSGGYT
TRBV9	-	TRBJ2-2	ASSVESGANTGELF
TRBV5-1	-	TRBJ2-7	ASRSTGDDLYEQY
TRBV6-5	-	TRBJ1-2	ASSYGRGWGGYT
TRBV9	once	TRBJ1-6	ASSVESFGGSPLH
TRBV7-3	-	TRBJ2-1	ASSLTGGEQF